These 19 T cell receptor beta chains came from one sample sequenced in a study of T cell repertoires in cytomegalovirus infection. TCRdb ran MiXCR on the reads and lists one entry per CDR3 protein. The sample has 450,000 to 600,000 distinct CDR3 sequences, roughly 10% seen once. Sequencing was done on a sample of PBMCs. All receptors derive from a human donor in good health (CMV status not recorded). Some clones in this sample may be carry-over from other donors' samples.

The sample holds many counts of this clonotype. The genes are TRBV6-1 and TRBJ2-7; D unresolved. V was clipped by 6 bases and J by 2 bases, with 5 bases between them. Germline V gene data show CDR1 as MNHNS and CDR2 as SASEGT. The CDR3 extends over 11 amino acids. The CDR3, as DNA: TGTGCCAGCAGGAGTCCCTACGAGCAGTACTTC. It translates to CASRSPYEQYF.

This chain uses TRBV20-1 with TRBJ1-3; possible D gene TRBD1, 6 bases. The CDR3 is made up of 15 amino acids. The germline V and J ends were trimmed by 3 bases and 0 bases, with 12 bases remaining between them. The germline gives CDR1 DFQATT, CDR2 SNEGSKA (reference sequence). The CDR3: CSASTGTASGNTIYF. The CDR3 DNA follows: TGCAGTGCTAGCACAGGGACTGCCTCTGGAAACACCATATATTTT.

V and J are TRBV19 and TRBJ2-7; TRBD2 matches 14 bases. The CDR3 spans 16 residues. Trimming at V came to 5 bases and at J to 0 bases, leaving 3 bases not matched to a gene. Germline-derived CDR1 and CDR2 are LNHDA and SQIVND (reference sequence). CDR3 coding DNA: TGTGCCAGTAGTCCCGGGACTAGCGGGAGCTCCTACGAGCAGTACTTC. Translation gives CASSPGTSGSSYEQYF.

This clonotype was picked up a small number of times. The rearrangement joins TRBV3-1 to TRBJ2-3; 12 bases line up with TRBD2. The germline V gene encodes CDR1 LGHDT and CDR2 YNNKEL (reference sequence). V lost 2 bases and J lost 5; bases outside the gene matches: 5. The CDR3 consists of 16 residues. This chain's CDR3 is CASSQTPTSGRDTQYF. Here the CDR3 DNA reads TGTGCCAGCAGCCAAACCCCGACTAGCGGGAGAGATACGCAGTATTTT.

This clonotype was seen only a few times. The chain is built from TRBV12-3 or TRBV12-4 and TRBJ2-2; no clear D gene. CDR3 length: 15 residues. V was clipped by 8 bases and J by 4 bases, with 17 bases between them. As DNA, the CDR3 is TGTGCCAGCTCCCCTGCCGTATTAGGCACCGGGGAGCTGTTTTTT. Translation gives CASSPAVLGTGELFF.

This clonotype was counted at least ten times. The chain is built from TRBV11-3 and TRBJ2-1; TRBD2 matches 14 bases. CDR3 size: 22 residues. V was pared by 4 bases and J by 0 bases, with 17 bases of the junction left unmatched. Germline CDR1 reads SGHNT; CDR2 reads YENEEA. This CDR3 is CASSSGTSGSMAITSSYNEQFF. The CDR3 nucleotides read TGTGCCAGCAGCTCCGGGACTAGCGGGAGTATGGCGATAACGAGCTCCTACAATGAGCAGTTCTTC.

This clonotype was recorded at least ten times. The chain uses TRBV20-1 and TRBJ2-5; TRBD1 aligns across 9 bases. CDR1 DFQATT and CDR2 SNEGSKA come from the germline V gene (reference sequence). Trimming at V came to 5 bases and at J to 5 bases, leaving 15 bases not matched to a gene. The CDR3 loop spans 16 amino acids. This chain's CDR3 is CSAHPAGDRASETQYF. CDR3 coding DNA: TGCAGTGCTCACCCGGCCGGGGACAGGGCGTCGGAGACCCAGTACTTC.

This clonotype was counted many times. CDR3 sequence: CASSSSGSGPDTQYF. CDR3 sequence (DNA): TGTGCCAGCAGTTCTAGCGGGAGTGGCCCAGATACGCAGTATTTT. This chain connects TRBV28 to TRBJ2-3; 10 bases agree with TRBD2. Per the germline V gene, CDR1 is MDHEN and CDR2 is SYDVKM. CDR3 length: 15 residues. V lost 4 bases to trimming and J lost 4 bases; unmatched junction nucleotides: 5. The full variable domain, its missing parts supplied by reference TRBV28 and TRBJ2-3, is DVKVTQSSRYLVKRTGEKVFLECVQDMDHENMFWYRQDPGLGLRLIYFSYDVKMKEKGDIPEGYSVSREKKERFSLILESASTNQTSMYLCASSSSGSGPDTQYFGPGTRLTVL.

This clonotype has more than one count but fewer than ten. The chain links TRBV2 to TRBJ2-5; no definite D call. The CDR3 is 12 residues long. Germline CDR1 and CDR2: SNHLY and FYNNEI. Between the trimmed V and J ends, which lost 1 base and 7 bases, there was a span of 7 bases. The CDR3 loop reads CASSEDPVTQYF. The CDR3 nucleotides read TGTGCCAGCAGTGAAGATCCGGTGACCCAGTACTTC.

The rearrangement joins TRBV28 to TRBJ1-1; tentative D call: TRBD1 (5 bases). This CDR3 has 15 amino acids. Germline CDR1 is MDHEN and CDR2 is SYDVKM. V was trimmed by 5 bases and J by 7 bases, leaving 20 bases between them. The CDR3: CASSPFYSGLREAFF. For the CDR3, the DNA is TGTGCCAGCAGTCCATTCTACTCGGGACTCCGTGAAGCTTTCTTT.

There are a few counts of this clonotype. V gene TRBV11-2 combines with J gene TRBJ2-5; perhaps TRBD1 as D (6 bases). Germline values: CDR1 SGHAT, CDR2 FQNNGV. The CDR3 consists of 17 residues. V gave up 0 bases and J gave up 7 bases, with 21 bases separating them. CDR3 amino acids: CASSLDSGTRRVWTQYF. The CDR3 nucleotides are TGTGCCAGCAGCTTAGACTCCGGGACACGTAGAGTGTGGACCCAGTACTTC.

This clonotype showed up many times. The J gene is TRBJ1-4, the V gene TRBV15; 7 bases line up with TRBD1. Germline CDR1 reads LNHNV; CDR2 reads YYDKDF (reference sequence). This CDR3 comprises 15 residues. After removal of 3 bases from V and 6 bases from J, the junction contained 7 bases not matched to a gene. The chain's CDR3 is CATSRATGPHEKLFF. As DNA, the CDR3 is TGTGCCACCAGCAGGGCGACAGGGCCACATGAAAAACTGTTTTTT.

CDR3 bases: TGTGCCTGGAGTACCAGCGGGAGTAAAAATGAGCAGTTCTTC. It encodes CAWSTSGSKNEQFF. This chain joins TRBV30 and TRBJ2-1, with 8 bases matching TRBD2. The CDR3 contains 14 residues. The V and J ends lost 2 bases and 7 bases, in that order; junction bases with no gene match: 7. CDR1 and CDR2 from the germline V gene are GTSNPN and SVGIG (reference sequence).

The rearrangement joins TRBV29-1 to TRBJ2-5; 8 bases agree with TRBD2. V trimming: 6 bases; J trimming: 4 bases; junction bases outside the gene matches: 13. Germline CDR1 SQVTM, CDR2 ANQGSEA. The CDR3 loop spans 15 amino acids. In DNA, the CDR3 is TGCAGCGTCGCAAGCGGGAGTCGCCGGGGAGAGACCCAGTACTTC. Amino acid sequence: CSVASGSRRGETQYF.

This clonotype was recorded many times. The rearrangement uses TRBV12-5 and TRBJ2-1; tentatively, D is TRBD1 or TRBD2 (5 bases each). With 11 bases removed from V and 0 bases from J, the gap between germline ends came to 11 bases. Germline CDR1 and CDR2: LGHNT and FRNRAP. This CDR3 is built from 13 residues. CDR3 nucleotide sequence: TGTGCTTCCCGTGGGGGCTCCTACAATGAGCAGTTCTTC. It encodes CASRGGSYNEQFF.

This clonotype was recorded many times. The genes are TRBV7-3 and TRBJ1-2, with TRBD1 matching 9 bases. CDR1 SGHTA and CDR2 FQGTGA come from the germline V gene. V shed 5 bases, J shed 0 bases, and the junction held 10 bases outside the gene matches. The CDR3 has 17 amino acids. As DNA, the CDR3 is TGTGCCAGCAGCCCTCGGACAGGGGACCACTCTAACTATGGCTACACCTTC. It codes for CASSPRTGDHSNYGYTF.

This clonotype has at least ten counts. The chain is built from TRBV12-5 and TRBJ1-3, with D perhaps matching TRBD1 (5 bases). Germline V lookup: CDR1 LGHNT, CDR2 FRNRAP. V gave up 4 bases and J gave up 0 bases, with 7 bases separating them. This CDR3 has 14 amino acids. CDR3 region: CASGYGGSGNTIYF. CDR3 sequence (DNA): TGTGCTAGTGGTTACGGGGGCTCTGGAAACACCATATATTTT.

Many counts were recorded for this clonotype. The chain is built from TRBV7-9 and TRBJ2-1, with 9 bases aligning to TRBD2. Germline trimming cut 5 bases from V and 3 bases from J; bases unmatched to any gene: 5. The CDR3 is 15 residues long. Germline V gives CDR1 SEHNR, CDR2 FQNEAQ (reference sequence). The CDR3 DNA is TGTGCCAGCAGCCCACTAGCGGGCAACTACAATGAGCAGTTCTTC. Protein: CASSPLAGNYNEQFF.

This clonotype was counted between two and nine times. CDR3 nucleotides: TGCAGTGCTGTTGACAGGGACACTGAAGCTTTCTTT. It translates to CSAVDRDTEAFF. This rearrangement joins TRBV20-1 to TRBJ1-1; TRBD1 agrees at 7 bases. V shed 5 bases, J shed 3 bases, and the junction held 3 bases outside the gene matches. The CDR3 totals 12 residues. In germline, CDR1 is DFQATT, CDR2 SNEGSKA (reference sequence).